This T cell receptor beta chain was retrieved from a study of CXCR3-negative and CXCR3-positive naive CD8 T cells. Naive CD8+ T cells had a CD45RO-CCR7+CD27+CD95- phenotype. The CDR3 consists of 18 residues. The germline gives CDR1 MGHRA, CDR2 YSYEKL. Study results and caveats: Naive CXCR3-positive and CXCR3-negative cells shared TRBV-TRBJ usage; memory cells diverged. TRB CDR3 hydrophobicity was greater in CXCR3-positive naive cells than in CXCR3-negative naive cells. For the naive subsets, surface CD5 was similar, and TCR strength was inferred from TRB CDR3 properties. Naive subsets were similarly diverse, while memory CD8+ repertoires were much less diverse.

This clonotype is classed as medium-sized by frequency. Its antigen remains unknown. The libraries of TRB cDNA were constructed through 5' RACE using UMI labels. TCRdb reprocessed the 5' RACE reads and stores each CDR3 protein as one record, lacking DNA. Its clone listing holds about 6,200 distinct CDR3 sequences. Material: naive CXCR3+ CD8+ T cells from blood. Subset in this sample: CD45RO-CCR7+CD27+CD95- naive CD8+ T cells expressing CXCR3 (TNR3+). The TCR comes from a human donor in good health. Some clones in this sample may be carry-over from other donors' samples. The rearrangement joins TRBV4-1 to TRBJ2-2; TCRdb lists TRBD2, though no DNA is available to test this call. The CDR3 protein is CASSQDFGLAGVAGELFF.